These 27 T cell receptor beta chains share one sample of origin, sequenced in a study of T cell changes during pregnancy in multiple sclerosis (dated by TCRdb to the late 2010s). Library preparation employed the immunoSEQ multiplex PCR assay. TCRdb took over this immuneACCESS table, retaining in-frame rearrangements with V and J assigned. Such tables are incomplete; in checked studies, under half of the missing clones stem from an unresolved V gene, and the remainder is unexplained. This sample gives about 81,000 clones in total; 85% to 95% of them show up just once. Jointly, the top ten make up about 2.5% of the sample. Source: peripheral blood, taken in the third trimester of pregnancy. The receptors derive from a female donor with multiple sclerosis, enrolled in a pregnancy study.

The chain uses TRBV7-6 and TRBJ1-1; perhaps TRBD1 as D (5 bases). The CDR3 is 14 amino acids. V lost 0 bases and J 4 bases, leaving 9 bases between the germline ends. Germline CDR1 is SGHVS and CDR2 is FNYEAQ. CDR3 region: CASSLAGDGTEAFF. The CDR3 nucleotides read TGTGCCAGCAGCTTAGCAGGGGATGGCACTGAAGCTTTCTTT.

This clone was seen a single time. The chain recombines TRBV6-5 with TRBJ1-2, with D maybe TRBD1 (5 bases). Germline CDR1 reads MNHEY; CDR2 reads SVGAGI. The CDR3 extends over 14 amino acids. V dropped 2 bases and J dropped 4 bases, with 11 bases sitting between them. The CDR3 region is CASSYGAGVYGYTF. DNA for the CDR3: TGTGCCAGCAGTTACGGGGCGGGGGTCTATGGCTACACCTTC.

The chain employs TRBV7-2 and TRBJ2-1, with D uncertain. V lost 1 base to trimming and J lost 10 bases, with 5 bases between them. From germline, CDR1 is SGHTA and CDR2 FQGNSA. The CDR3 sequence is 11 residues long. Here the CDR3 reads CASSLEHEQFF. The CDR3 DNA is TGTGCCAGCAGCTTAGAACACGAGCAGTTCTTC.

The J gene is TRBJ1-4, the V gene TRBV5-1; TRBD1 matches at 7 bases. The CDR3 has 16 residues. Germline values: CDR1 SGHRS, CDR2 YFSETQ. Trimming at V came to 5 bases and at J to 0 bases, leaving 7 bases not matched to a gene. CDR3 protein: CASSSRTGATNEKLFF. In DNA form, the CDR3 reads TGCGCCAGCAGTTCTCGAACAGGGGCAACTAATGAAAAACTGTTTTTT.

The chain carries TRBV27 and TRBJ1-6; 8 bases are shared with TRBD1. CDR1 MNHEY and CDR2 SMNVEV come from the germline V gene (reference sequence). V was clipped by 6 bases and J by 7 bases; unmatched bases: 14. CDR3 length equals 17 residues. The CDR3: CASRSDYGQGVNSPLHF. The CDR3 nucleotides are TGTGCCAGCAGGTCAGATTATGGACAGGGAGTGAATTCACCCCTCCACTTT.

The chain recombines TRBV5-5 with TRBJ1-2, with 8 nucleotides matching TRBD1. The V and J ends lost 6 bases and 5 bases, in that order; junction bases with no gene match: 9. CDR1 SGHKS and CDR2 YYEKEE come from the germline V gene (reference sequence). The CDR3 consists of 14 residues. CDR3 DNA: TGTGCCAGCACCGGACAGGGAATTCGGTATGGCTACACCTTC. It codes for CASTGQGIRYGYTF.

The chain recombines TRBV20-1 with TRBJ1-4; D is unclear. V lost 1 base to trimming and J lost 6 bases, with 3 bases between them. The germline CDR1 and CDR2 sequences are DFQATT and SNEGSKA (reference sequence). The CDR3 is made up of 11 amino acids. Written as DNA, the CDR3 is TGCAGTGCTAGAGGGCATGAAAAACTGTTTTTT. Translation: CSARGHEKLFF.

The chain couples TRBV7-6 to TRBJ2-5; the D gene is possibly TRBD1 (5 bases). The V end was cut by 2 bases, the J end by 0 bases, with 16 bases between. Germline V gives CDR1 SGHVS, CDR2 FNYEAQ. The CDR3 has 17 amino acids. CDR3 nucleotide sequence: TGTGCCAGCAGCTTATCGGGCGACAGAAGGTACCAAGAGACCCAGTACTTC. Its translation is CASSLSGDRRYQETQYF.

CDR3 residues: CASSFQGSNTEAFF. As DNA, the CDR3 is TGTGCCAGCAGTTTCCAGGGGTCGAACACTGAAGCTTTCTTT. The chain is built from TRBV27 and TRBJ1-1, with a possible D match to TRBD1 (6 bases). The V end was cut by 3 bases, the J end by 1 base, with 9 bases between. The CDR3 runs 14 residues. From germline, CDR1 is MNHEY and CDR2 SMNVEV (reference sequence).

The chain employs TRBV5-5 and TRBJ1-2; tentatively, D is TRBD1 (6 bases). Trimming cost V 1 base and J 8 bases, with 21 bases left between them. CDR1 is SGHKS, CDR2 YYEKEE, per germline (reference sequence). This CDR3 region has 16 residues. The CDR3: CASSLIPTGRDYGYTF. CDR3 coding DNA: TGTGCCAGCAGCTTGATCCCTACAGGGAGGGATTACGGCTACACCTTC.

The CDR3 loop is CASRPYREGSEAFF. DNA of the CDR3: TGTGCCAGCAGGCCATACAGGGAAGGCTCTGAAGCTTTCTTT. The chain is built from TRBV6-5 and TRBJ1-1, with D perhaps TRBD1 (6 bases). The CDR3 extends over 14 amino acids. CDR1 MNHEY and CDR2 SVGAGI come from the germline V gene. Trimming pared 6 bases from V and 6 bases from J, leaving 17 bases between.

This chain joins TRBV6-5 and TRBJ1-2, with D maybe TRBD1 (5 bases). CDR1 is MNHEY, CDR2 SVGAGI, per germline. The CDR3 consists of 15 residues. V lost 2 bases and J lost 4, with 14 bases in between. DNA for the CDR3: TGTGCCAGCAGTTACGATAGGGGATCTATCTATGGCTACACCTTC. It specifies CASSYDRGSIYGYTF.

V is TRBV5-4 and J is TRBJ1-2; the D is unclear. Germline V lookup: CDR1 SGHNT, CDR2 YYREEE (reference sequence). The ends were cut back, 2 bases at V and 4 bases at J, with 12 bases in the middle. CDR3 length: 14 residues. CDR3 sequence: CASSLPADSYGYTF. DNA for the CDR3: TGTGCCAGCAGCTTACCCGCGGATTCCTATGGCTACACCTTC.

CDR3 loop: CASRRTAQTYEQYF. The CDR3 DNA reads TGTGCCAGCAGGAGGACAGCCCAGACCTACGAGCAGTACTTC. This chain joins TRBV6-5 and TRBJ2-7; a possible D gene is TRBD1 (6 bases). V was cut by 6 bases and J by 2 bases, with 14 bases left in between. Germline-derived CDR1 and CDR2 are MNHEY and SVGAGI. The length of the CDR3 is 14 residues.

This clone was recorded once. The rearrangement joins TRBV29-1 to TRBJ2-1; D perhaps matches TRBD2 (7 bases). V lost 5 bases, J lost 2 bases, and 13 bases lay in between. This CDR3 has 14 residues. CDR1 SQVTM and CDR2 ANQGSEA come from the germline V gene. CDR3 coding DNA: TGCAGCGTTCCCGCGGGGGCGGCCTACAATGAGCAGTTCTTC. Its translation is CSVPAGAAYNEQFF.

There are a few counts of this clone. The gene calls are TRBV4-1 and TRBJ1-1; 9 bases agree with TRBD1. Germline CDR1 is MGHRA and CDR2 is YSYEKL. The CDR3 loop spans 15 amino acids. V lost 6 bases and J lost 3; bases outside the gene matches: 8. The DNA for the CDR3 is TGCGCCAGCAGACGGACAGGGGTCGGGGACACTGAAGCTTTCTTT. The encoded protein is CASRRTGVGDTEAFF.

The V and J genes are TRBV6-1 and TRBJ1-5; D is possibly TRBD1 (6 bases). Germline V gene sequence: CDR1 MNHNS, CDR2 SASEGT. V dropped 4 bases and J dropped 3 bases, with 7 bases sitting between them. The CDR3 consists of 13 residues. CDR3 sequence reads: CASSGGPNQPQHF. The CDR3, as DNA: TGTGCCAGCAGTGGGGGGCCCAATCAGCCCCAGCATTTT.

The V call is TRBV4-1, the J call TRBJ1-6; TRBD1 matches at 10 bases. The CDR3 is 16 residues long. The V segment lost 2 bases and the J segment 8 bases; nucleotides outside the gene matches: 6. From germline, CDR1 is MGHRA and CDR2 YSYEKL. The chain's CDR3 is CASSQNPGTGDSPLHF. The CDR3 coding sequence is TGCGCCAGCAGCCAAAACCCCGGGACAGGGGATTCACCCCTCCACTTT.

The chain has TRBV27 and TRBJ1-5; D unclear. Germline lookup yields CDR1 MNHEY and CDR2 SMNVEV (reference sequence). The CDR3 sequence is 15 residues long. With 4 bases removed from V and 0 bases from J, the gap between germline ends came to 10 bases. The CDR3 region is CASSWSSRSNQPQHF. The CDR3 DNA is TGTGCCAGCAGTTGGAGTTCGCGTAGCAATCAGCCCCAGCATTTT.

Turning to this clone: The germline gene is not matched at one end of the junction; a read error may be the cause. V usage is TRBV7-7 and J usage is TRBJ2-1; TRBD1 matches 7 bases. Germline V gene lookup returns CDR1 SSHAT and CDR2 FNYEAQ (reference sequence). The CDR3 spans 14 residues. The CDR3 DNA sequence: TGTGCTAGCAGTCTCAAGGGGGCCCCTAATGAGCAGTTCTTC. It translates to CASSLKGAPNEQFF.

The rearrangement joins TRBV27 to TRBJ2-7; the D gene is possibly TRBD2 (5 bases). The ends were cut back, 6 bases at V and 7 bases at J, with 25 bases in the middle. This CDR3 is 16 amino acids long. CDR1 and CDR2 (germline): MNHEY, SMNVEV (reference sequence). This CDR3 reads CASRPEGRAPPREQYF. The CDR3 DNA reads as TGTGCCAGCAGACCTGAGGGAAGGGCCCCACCACGAGAGCAGTACTTC.

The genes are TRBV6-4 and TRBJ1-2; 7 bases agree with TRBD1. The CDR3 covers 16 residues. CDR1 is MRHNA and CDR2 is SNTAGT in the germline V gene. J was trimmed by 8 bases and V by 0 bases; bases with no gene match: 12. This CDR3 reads CASSDSAGGIPGGYTF. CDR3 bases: TGTGCCAGCAGTGACTCGGCAGGGGGTATTCCCGGGGGCTACACCTTC.

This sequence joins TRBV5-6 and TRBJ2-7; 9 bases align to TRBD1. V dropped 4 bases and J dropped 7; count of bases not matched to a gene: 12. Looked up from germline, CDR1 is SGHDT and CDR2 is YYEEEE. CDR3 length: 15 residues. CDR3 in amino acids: CASSPRDRVLGEQYF. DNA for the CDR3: TGTGCCAGCAGCCCCCGGGACAGGGTCTTGGGTGAGCAGTACTTC.

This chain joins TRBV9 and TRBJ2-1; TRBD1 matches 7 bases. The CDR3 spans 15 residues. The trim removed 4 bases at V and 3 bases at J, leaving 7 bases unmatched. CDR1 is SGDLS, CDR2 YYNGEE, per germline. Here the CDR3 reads CASSPTGANYNEQFF. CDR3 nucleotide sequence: TGTGCCAGCAGCCCCACAGGGGCGAACTACAATGAGCAGTTCTTC.

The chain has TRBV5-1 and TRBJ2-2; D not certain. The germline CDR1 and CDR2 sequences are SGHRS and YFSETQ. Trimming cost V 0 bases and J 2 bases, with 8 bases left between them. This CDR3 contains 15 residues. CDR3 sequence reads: CASSLAQANTGELFF. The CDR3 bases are TGCGCCAGCAGCTTGGCCCAGGCTAACACCGGGGAGCTGTTTTTT.

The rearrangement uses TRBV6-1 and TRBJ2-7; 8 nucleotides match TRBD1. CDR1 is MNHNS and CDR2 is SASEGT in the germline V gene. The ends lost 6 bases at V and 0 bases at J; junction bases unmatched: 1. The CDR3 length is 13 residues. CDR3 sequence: CASSGQGSYEQYF. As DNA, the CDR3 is TGTGCCAGCAGCGGACAGGGCTCCTACGAGCAGTACTTC.

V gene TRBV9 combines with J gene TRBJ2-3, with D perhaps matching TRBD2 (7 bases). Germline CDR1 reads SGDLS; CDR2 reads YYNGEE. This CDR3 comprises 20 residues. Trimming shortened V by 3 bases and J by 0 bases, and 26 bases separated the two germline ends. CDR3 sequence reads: CASSGGLRGGGWTSTDTQYF. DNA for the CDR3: TGTGCCAGCAGCGGGGGGCTGCGGGGCGGGGGATGGACTAGCACAGATACGCAGTATTTT.